This entry concerns a single T cell receptor (beta chain). Using immunoSEQ multiplex PCR, the repertoire was profiled, and TCRdb retains in-frame clones only, with some absent. The sample holds approximately 100,000 clones, 70% to 90% seen once. The treatment: preoperative locoregional IRX-2 cytokine immunotherapy. Patients received preoperative, locoregional IRX-2 cytokine immunotherapy in a phase Ib study. Germline assignment: CDR1 LNHDA and CDR2 SQIVND (reference sequence). There are 16 residues in the CDR3. J gave up 5 bases and V 5 bases, and 14 bases lay outside the gene matches. This specimen comes from a study of preoperative IRX-2 immunotherapy in early breast cancer.

The genes are TRBV19 and TRBJ2-5; 7 nucleotides line up with TRBD1. The sequencing here drew on tumor tissue, taken after IRX-2 immunotherapy. This TCR derives from a human donor with breast cancer. This CDR3 reads CASSFGPRDREETQYF. The CDR3 coding sequence is TGTGCCAGTAGTTTCGGGCCCCGAGACAGGGAGGAGACCCAGTACTTC.